The entry below describes one T cell receptor beta chain. The antigen it recognizes is unknown. Per-nucleotide qualities are absent, and no much larger clonotype sits a single base away. The trial excluded patients who had a history of autoimmune disease or who were on systemic immunosuppression. Peripheral blood for TCR sequencing was drawn from every dose cohort at baseline, at cycle 4 day 1 and at cycle 7 day 1. Samples were obtained from an open-label, multicenter, first-in-human phase I dose-escalation trial of ivuxolimab. Adults with locally advanced or metastatic head and neck squamous cell, hepatocellular, melanoma or renal cell carcinoma were enrolled in the trial. Before TCR sequencing, CD4+ T cells and CD8+ T cells from peripheral blood were sorted into separate populations. This sample was taken from a study of OX40 agonist ivuxolimab in advanced cancers. Study-wide context: The costimulatory receptor OX40 (CD134) was targeted by ivuxolimab, a fully human IgG2 agonistic monoclonal antibody. Intravenous ivuxolimab was administered to patients every 2 weeks at six dose levels: 0.01, 0.1, 0.3, 1.5, 3 and 10 mg/kg. Of the approximately 50 dose-escalation patients, hepatocellular carcinoma was present in about 20, melanoma in approximately 15, renal cell carcinoma in 9 and head and neck cancer in 9. A male proportion of 75% to 85% and a mean age of approximately 58 years, ranging from 23 to 79, were recorded for the dose-escalation cohort. Prior anti-PD-1, anti-PD-L1 or anti-CTLA-4 therapy was permitted, and checkpoint inhibitors had been received by less than 45% of dose-escalation patients. Partial responses occurred in three dose-escalation patients, of whom one had hepatocellular carcinoma and two had cutaneous melanoma. Peripheral TCRbeta sequencing aimed to test whether ivuxolimab altered TCR sequence diversity and caused clonal T-cell expansion. The paper covers the monotherapy dose-escalation part of the phase I ivuxolimab trial, which included N ≈ 57 patients. The research as a whole found: After ivuxolimab, expanded clones were on average more numerous among CD8+ T cells than among CD4+ T cells. In partial responders in the 0.1-3.0 mg/kg groups, normalized peripheral clonal expansion was found to be among the lowest, especially among CD8+ T cells. Low levels of normalized T-cell clonal expansion were also seen in some patients who did not respond. At doses of 0.1 to 3.0 mg/kg, clonal expansion of both CD4+ and CD8+ blood T cells was observed from baseline to week 6. The antigen specificity of the peripheral T cells that underwent clonal expansion was not determined.

The CDR3 runs 13 amino acids, cysteine and phenylalanine included. The kept DNA is CDR3 alone, 39 bases in frame from the first base. V and J are truncated by 6 bases and 2 bases respectively, leaving an intervening sequence of 11 bases. CDR1 and CDR2 are read off the germline V gene (reference sequence) as LNHDA and SQIVND. Genomic DNA was extracted from sorted cells for sequencing of the TCRbeta CDR3 region. The immunoSEQ Assay was used for sequencing of TCRbeta CDR3 regions. Imported from immuneACCESS, the table was reduced by TCRdb to in-frame sequences with V and J called. These copies leave out some clones; in studies compared against another copy, an unresolved V gene accounts for under half, and the cause of the remainder is not known. The sample yields some 15,000 clones; about four fifths were counted once. The ten largest clones take up approximately 37% of the sample.

The sample in question was CD4+ or CD8+ T cells sorted from blood, obtained in a trial of the OX40 agonist ivuxolimab. This clonotype originated in an adult with an advanced solid tumor such as melanoma, head and neck, liver or kidney cancer. The rearranged chain carries TRBV19 and TRBJ2-7, with the D call perhaps TRBD1 or TRBD2, each one matching 5 bases. CDR3 loop: CASSAGSPYEQYF. Read as DNA, the sequence is TGTGCCAGTAGCGCAGGGAGTCCCTACGAGCAGTACTTC.